This TCR beta chain was documented in a study of T cell responses to AZD1222 COVID-19 vaccine (dated by TCRdb to about 2021). About the study as a whole: A total of about 230 trial participants underwent TCR sequencing, of whom 200 to 220 received two doses of AZD1222 and 26 received two doses of the MenACWY control vaccine. Trial participants were enrolled by age into 18-55, 56-69 and 70-plus year subgroups, with roughly 150, 30 and 60 TCR-sequenced participants respectively.

V is cut by 5 bases and J by 5 bases, and the space between the germline ends is 10 bases. The germline V gene (reference sequence) gives CDR1 as LNHDA and CDR2 as SQIVND. There are 12 amino acids in the CDR3, from cysteine to phenylalanine inclusive. This entry keeps only the CDR3 DNA: 36 bases, framed from base 1. General findings and caveats noted by the study authors: Spike-specific TCR breadth and depth rose significantly after two AZD1222 doses compared with day 0 and with MenACWY recipients. Because no samples from the day 14 peak response were available, repertoires could be characterized only after the peak T cell response. Vaccine-associated CD4 TCRs spanned the whole spike protein, with dominant responses in regions 160-218 and 743-854. Only 5 to 7 AZD1222 recipients were SARS-CoV-2 seropositive at baseline, limiting conclusions about previously exposed vaccinees. In the small 56-69-year group, the increase in depth fell short of significance, most likely because of low power. Reportedly, close to half of the unique spike-specific TCRs recognized epitopes lying outside the regions that are mutated in the B.1.351 and B.1.1.7 variants. Participants were mostly white British and included more females than males, and it was suggested by the authors that clonal diversity may have been underestimated.

Notes on this clone: What this receptor recognizes is not known. Per-base quality was not reported, and no clone a single base away is much larger than it.

The time point label, as the study defines it: about 28 days (+/-7) after the second vaccine dose. AZD1222 recipients with second doses at about 4 weeks or about 12 weeks were pooled, because spike-specific TCR depth and breadth did not differ between schedules. Vaccinee samples came from UK trials COV001 and COV002, including a single-blind randomized controlled phase 2/3 trial of AZD1222 (ChAdOx1 nCoV-19) in healthy adults. Trial participant PBMC samples were collected at day 0 and day 28 after the second dose for TCRbeta chain sequencing. The CDR3 regions of human TCRbeta chains were analyzed by immunosequencing. As for the original processing: TCRs in the repertoires were compared against a reference library of SARS-CoV-2-specific TCRs that had been generated with the MIRA antigen-specificity platform. Breadth meant the fraction of unique TCRs that were SARS-CoV-2-associated, whereas depth meant the fraction of total T cells that were SARS-CoV-2-associated. Using the MIRA data, every spike-specific TCR was mapped to the spike region that the TCR reacted to and assigned to either a CD4 or a CD8 class. Log10-transformed breadth and depth values were compared by one-way ANOVA with Sidak's multiple comparisons tests. Imported from immuneACCESS, the table was reduced by TCRdb to in-frame sequences with V and J called. These copies leave out some clones; in studies compared against another copy, an unresolved V gene accounts for under half, and the cause of the remainder is not known. From that table come the V and J calls and clone size; the DNA was used to work out D and trimming. For this sample the table gives 90,000 to 130,000 clones, of which roughly 90% were detected only once. The ten largest clonotypes hold less than 2.5% of the sample.

This TCR was sampled from an adult who received the AZD1222 COVID-19 vaccine. The sample consisted of peripheral blood, taken 28 days after the second AZD1222 dose. The rearranged segments are TRBV19 and TRBJ2-7; the D gene is possibly TRBD1, with 6 bases matching. The CDR3 is CASSAYRDEQYF. The base sequence is TGTGCCAGTAGTGCATACAGGGACGAGCAGTACTTC.